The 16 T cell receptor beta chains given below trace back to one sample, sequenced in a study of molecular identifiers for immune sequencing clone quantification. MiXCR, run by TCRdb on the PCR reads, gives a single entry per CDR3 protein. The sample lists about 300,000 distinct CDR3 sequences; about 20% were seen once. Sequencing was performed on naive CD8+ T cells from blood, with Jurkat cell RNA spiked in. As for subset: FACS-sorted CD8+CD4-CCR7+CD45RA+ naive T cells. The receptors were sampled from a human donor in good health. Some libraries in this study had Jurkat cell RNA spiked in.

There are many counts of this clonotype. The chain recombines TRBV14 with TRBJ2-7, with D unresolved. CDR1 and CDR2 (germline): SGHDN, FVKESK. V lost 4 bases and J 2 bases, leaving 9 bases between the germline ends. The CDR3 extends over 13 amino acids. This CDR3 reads CASSPWEAYEQYF. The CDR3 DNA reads TGTGCCAGCAGCCCCTGGGAAGCCTACGAGCAGTACTTC.

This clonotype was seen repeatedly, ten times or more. The CDR3 sequence: CASSLIGDEQYF. For the CDR3, the DNA is TGTGCCAGCAGCTTAATAGGGGATGAGCAGTACTTC. The chain uses TRBV7-6 and TRBJ2-7; possible D gene TRBD1, 5 bases. The CDR3 totals 12 residues. The V gene lost 2 bases and the J gene lost 7 bases, with 9 bases spanning the gap. From germline, CDR1 is SGHVS and CDR2 FNYEAQ. Full variable domain (rest looked up from reference TRBV7-6 and TRBJ2-7): GAGVSQSPRYKVTKRGQDVALRCDPISGHVSLYWYRQALGQGPEFLTYFNYEAQQDKSGLPNDRFSAERPEGSISTLTIQRTEQRDSAMYRCASSLIGDEQYFGPGTRLTVT.

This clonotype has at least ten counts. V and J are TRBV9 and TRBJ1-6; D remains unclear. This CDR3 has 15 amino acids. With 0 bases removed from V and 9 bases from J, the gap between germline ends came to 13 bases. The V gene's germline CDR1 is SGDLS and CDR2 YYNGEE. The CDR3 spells CASSVAGRSPSPLHF. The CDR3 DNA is TGTGCCAGCAGCGTAGCGGGCAGGAGTCCTTCACCCCTCCACTTT.

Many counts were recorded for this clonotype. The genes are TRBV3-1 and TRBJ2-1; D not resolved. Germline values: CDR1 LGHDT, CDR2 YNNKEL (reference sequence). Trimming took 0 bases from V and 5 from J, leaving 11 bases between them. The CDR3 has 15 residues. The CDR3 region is CASSQDRSPNNEQFF. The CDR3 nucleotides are TGTGCCAGCAGCCAAGACCGCAGCCCGAACAATGAGCAGTTCTTC.

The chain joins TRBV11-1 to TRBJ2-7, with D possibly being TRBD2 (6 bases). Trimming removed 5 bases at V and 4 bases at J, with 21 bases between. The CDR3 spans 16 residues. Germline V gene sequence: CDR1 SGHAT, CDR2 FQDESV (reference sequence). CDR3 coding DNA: TGTGCCAGCAGCCCCTCCGGGTTTGGCGGGGCTTACGAGCAGTACTTC. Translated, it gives CASSPSGFGGAYEQYF.

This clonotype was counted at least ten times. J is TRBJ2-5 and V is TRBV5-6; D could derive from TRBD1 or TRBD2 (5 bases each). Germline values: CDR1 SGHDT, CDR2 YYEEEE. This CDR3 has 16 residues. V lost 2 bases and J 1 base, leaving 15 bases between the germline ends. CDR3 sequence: CASSLAWTGAQETQYF. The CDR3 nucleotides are TGTGCCAGCAGCTTAGCTTGGACCGGGGCCCAAGAGACCCAGTACTTC.

The CDR3 here is CASSPVTGVPYEQYF. The CDR3 bases are TGTGCCAGCAGCCCCGTGACAGGGGTTCCCTACGAGCAGTACTTC. The chain joins TRBV6-2 or TRBV6-3 to TRBJ2-7; 8 bases agree with TRBD1. CDR1 is MNHEY, CDR2 SVGEGT, per germline. The CDR3 totals 15 residues. Unmatched junction bases numbered 9, after V lost 6 bases and J lost 2 bases.

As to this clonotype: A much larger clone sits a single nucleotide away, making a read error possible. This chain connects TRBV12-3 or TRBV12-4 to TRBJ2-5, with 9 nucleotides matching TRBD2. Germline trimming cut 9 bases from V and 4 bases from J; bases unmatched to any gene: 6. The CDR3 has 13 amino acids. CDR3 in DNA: TGTGCCAGTAGACCGGGACTAGCAGAGACCCAGTACTTC. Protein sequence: CASRPGLAETQYF.

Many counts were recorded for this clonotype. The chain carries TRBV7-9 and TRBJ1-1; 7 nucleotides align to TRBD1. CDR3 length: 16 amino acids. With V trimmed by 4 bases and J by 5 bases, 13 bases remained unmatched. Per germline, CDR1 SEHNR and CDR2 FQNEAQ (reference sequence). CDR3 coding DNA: TGTGCCAGCAGCTCCGGCCAGGGGGGCAGTGAGACTGAAGCTTTCTTT. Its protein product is CASSSGQGGSETEAFF.

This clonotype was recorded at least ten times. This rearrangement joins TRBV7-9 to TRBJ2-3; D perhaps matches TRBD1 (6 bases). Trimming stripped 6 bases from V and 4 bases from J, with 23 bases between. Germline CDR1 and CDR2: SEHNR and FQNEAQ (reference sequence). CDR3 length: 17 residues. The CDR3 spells CASSPTLVDRDADTQYF. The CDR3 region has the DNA TGTGCCAGCAGTCCAACCCTGGTGGACAGAGACGCAGATACGCAGTATTTT.

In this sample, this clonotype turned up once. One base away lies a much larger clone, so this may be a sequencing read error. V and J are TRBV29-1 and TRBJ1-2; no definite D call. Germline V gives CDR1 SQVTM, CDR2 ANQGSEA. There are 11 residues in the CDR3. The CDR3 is CGARSMSGYTF. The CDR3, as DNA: TGCGGCGCGAGGAGCATGTCCGGCTACACCTTC.

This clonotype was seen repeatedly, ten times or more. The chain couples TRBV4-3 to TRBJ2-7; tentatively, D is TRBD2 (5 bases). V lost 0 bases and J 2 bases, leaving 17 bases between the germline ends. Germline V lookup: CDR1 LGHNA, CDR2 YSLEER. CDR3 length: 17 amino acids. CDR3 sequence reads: CASSQDFIAGPAYEQYF. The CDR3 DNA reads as TGCGCCAGCAGCCAAGATTTTATCGCGGGTCCTGCCTACGAGCAGTACTTC.

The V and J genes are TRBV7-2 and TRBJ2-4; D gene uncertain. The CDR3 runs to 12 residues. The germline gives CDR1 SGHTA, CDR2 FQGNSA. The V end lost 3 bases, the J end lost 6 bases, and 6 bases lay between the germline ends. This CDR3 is CASSFPSNIQYF. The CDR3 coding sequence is TGTGCCAGCAGCTTTCCCTCAAACATTCAGTACTTC.

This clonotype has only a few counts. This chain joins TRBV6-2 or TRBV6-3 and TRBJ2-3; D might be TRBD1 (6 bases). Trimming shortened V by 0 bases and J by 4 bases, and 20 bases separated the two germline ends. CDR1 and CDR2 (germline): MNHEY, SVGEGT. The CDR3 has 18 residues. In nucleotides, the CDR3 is TGTGCCAGCAGTTACTCCACTGCCACCACAGGGATCCCAGATACGCAGTATTTT. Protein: CASSYSTATTGIPDTQYF.

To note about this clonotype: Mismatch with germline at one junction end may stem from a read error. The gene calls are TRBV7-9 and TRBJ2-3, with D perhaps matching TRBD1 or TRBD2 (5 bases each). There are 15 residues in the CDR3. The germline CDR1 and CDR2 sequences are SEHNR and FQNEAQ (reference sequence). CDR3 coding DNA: TGTGCCAGCAGCACTCGGGACGGTAGCACAGATACGCAGTGTTTT. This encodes CASSTRDGSTDTQCF.

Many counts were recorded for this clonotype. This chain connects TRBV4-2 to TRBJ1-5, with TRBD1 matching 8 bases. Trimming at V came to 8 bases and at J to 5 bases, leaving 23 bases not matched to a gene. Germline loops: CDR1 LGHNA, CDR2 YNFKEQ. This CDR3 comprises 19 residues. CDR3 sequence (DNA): TGTGCCAGCCCCCGTTACGCGGACAGGGTGAATATGGTTGATCAGCCCCAGCATTTT. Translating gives CASPRYADRVNMVDQPQHF.